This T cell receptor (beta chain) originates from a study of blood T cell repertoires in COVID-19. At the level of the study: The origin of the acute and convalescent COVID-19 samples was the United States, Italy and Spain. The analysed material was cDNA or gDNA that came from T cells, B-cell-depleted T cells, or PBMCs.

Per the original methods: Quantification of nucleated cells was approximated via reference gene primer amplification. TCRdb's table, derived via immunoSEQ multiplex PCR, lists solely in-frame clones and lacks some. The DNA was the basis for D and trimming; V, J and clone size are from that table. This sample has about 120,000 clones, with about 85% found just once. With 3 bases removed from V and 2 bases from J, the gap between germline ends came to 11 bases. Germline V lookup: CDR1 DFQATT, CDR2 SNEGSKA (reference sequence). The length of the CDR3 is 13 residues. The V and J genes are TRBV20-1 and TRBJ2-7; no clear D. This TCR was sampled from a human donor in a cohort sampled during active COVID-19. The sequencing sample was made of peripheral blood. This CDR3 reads CSASEESPYEQYF. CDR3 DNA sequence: TGCAGTGCTAGTGAGGAGTCTCCCTACGAGCAGTACTTC.